This TCR beta chain comes out of a study of T-cell reconstitution after alpha-beta-depleted transplantation in children. Researchers prepared the TCRbeta library using unique molecular identifiers, the study reports. Via MiXCR, TCRdb re-called the PCR reads, giving one row per CDR3 protein. The sample has approximately 390,000 distinct CDR3 sequences; roughly a tenth are singletons. J was trimmed by 4 bases and V by 4 bases; bases with no gene match: 18. The CDR3 totals 19 residues. A few counts support this clonotype. Sequences were derived from PBMCs from the stem cell graft donor, sampled from the stem cell graft. This sequence originates from a human donor who donated a stem cell graft to a child with acute myeloid leukemia. The rearrangement links TRBV12-3 or TRBV12-4 to TRBJ1-3, with TRBD1 matching over 8 bases. The chain's CDR3 is CASSSRTGLLARQGNTIYF. CDR3 bases: TGTGCCAGCAGTTCCCGGACAGGGTTGCTGGCTCGTCAGGGAAACACCATATATTTT.